This section outlines one TCR beta chain sequence together with its context. Its cognate antigen is unknown. The record originates from a study of beta chain features in type 1 diabetes. Study context: Patient and healthy donor groups were alike in age, gender and cell yields. Sorted cell examination encompassed roughly 110 million cells across all samples. Study outcomes and limitations: In every one of the four CD4+ subsets, TCRB CDR3s were moderately but significantly shorter in Type 1 diabetes patients. In comparison with healthy donors, patients had naive, central memory and Treg TCRB repertoires that appeared more similar.

Expressed TCRB transcripts were sequenced because the isolated RNA had all been reverse transcribed beforehand. TCRdb keeps only in-frame clones here, not all; method: immunoSEQ multiplex PCR. The table records a few hundred thousand clones, roughly 17% of them present only once. Every donor provided one heparinised blood draw, which averaged about 116 mL. The V segment lost 1 base and the J segment 5 bases; nucleotides outside the gene matches: 3. This CDR3 spans 14 amino acids. Germline CDR1 reads GTSNPN; CDR2 reads SVGIG (reference sequence). V is TRBV30 and J is TRBJ2-1; 9 bases are shared with TRBD1. Sequenced material: naive CD4+ T cells from blood. The TCR was taken from a man aged 25-40 years with type 1 diabetes. CDR3 loop: CAWSARTGDNEQFF. CDR3 bases: TGTGCCTGGAGTGCCCGGACAGGGGACAATGAGCAGTTCTTC.